The present entry profiles one T cell receptor (beta chain) with its context. These data originate in a study of blood T cell repertoires in COVID-19. Across the whole study: Sites in the United States, Italy and Spain provided acute and convalescent COVID-19 samples. In each case, the material was cDNA or gDNA derived from T cells, B-cell-depleted T cells, or PBMCs.

Looked up from germline, CDR1 is MNHEY and CDR2 is SVGAGI. The CDR3 extends over 15 amino acids. V lost 5 bases and J lost 3, with 14 bases in between. In the authors' workflow: From reference gene primer amplification, estimates of nucleated cell counts were derived. The data were produced by immunoSEQ multiplex PCR, yet TCRdb's version contains in-frame clones alone and is incomplete. The DNA was the basis for D and trimming; V, J and clone size are from that table. The sample yields roughly 170,000 clones, approximately 84% seen once. This chain connects TRBV6-5 to TRBJ1-5; possibly TRBD1 for D (6 bases). The sequencing sample was made of peripheral blood. The receptor's source is a human donor in a cohort sampled during active COVID-19. The CDR3 here is CASSPIGDNNQPQHF. The CDR3 DNA is TGTGCCAGCAGTCCTATAGGGGACAACAATCAGCCCCAGCATTTT.